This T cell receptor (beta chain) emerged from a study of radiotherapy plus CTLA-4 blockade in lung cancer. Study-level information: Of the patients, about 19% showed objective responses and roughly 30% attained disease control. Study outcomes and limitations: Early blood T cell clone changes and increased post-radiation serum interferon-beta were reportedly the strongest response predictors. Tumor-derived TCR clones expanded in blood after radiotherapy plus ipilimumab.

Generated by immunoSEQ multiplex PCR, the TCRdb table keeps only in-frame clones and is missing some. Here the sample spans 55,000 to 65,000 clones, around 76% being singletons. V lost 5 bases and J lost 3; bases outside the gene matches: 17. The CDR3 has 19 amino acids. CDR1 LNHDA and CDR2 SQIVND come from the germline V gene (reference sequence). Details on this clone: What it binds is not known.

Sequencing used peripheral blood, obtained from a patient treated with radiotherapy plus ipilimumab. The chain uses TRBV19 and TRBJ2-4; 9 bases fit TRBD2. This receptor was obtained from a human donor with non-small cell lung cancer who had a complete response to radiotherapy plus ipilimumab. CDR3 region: CASSFLSSGSDLGKNIQYF. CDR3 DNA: TGTGCCAGTAGTTTCCTAAGTAGCGGGAGTGACTTGGGCAAAAACATTCAGTACTTC.